This T cell receptor (beta chain) was observed in a study of blood T cell repertoires in COVID-19. The data were produced by immunoSEQ multiplex PCR, yet TCRdb's version contains in-frame clones alone and is incomplete. This sample has about 190,000 clones, with about 85% found just once. From germline, CDR1 is MGHDK and CDR2 SYGVNS. This CDR3 is 12 amino acids long. The trim removed 8 bases at V and 9 bases at J, leaving 1 base unmatched. The TCR sequence derives from a man between 65 and 79 years old with active or convalescent COVID-19. The chain recombines TRBV25-1 with TRBJ1-6, with TRBD1 matching over 10 bases. Sequenced sample: peripheral blood. In DNA form, the CDR3 reads TGTGCCAGCGGGACAGGGGTTTCACCCCTCCACTTT. This gives the protein CASGTGVSPLHF.